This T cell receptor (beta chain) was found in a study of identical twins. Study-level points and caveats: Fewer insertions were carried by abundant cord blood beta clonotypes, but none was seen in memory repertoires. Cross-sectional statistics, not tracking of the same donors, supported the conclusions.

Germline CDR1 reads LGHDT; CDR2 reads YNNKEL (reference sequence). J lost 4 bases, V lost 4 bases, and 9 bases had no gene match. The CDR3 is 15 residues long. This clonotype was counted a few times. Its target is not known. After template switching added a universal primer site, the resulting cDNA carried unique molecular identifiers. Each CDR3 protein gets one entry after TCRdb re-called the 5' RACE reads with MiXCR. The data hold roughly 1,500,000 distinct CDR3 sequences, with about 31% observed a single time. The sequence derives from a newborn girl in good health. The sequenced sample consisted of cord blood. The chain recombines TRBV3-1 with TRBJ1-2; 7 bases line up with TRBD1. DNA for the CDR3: TGTGCCAGCAGCCCCGGACAGGAGACCTTCTATGGCTACACCTTC. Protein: CASSPGQETFYGYTF.